This T cell receptor (beta chain) originates from a study of blood T cells in healthy people across ages. This clonotype was counted many times. Per individual sample, total RNA of at least 5 micrograms was extracted. Primed by a sample-barcoded 5' primer and a J-beta primer mix, a second PCR proceeded for about 7 to 11 cycles. At least 2.5 million CDR3-containing paired-end reads were obtained per sample. Via MiXCR, TCRdb re-called the 5' RACE reads, giving one row per CDR3 protein. This sample has roughly 1,500,000 distinct CDR3 sequences; 34% occur once, and the top ten carry around 11%. The TCR was taken from a woman aged 25 to 45 in good health. The specimen sequenced was blood.

CDR3 region: CASSLGSGQPQHF. The CDR3 DNA follows: TGCGCCAGCAGCTTGGGAAGTGGACAGCCCCAGCATTTT. The J gene is TRBJ1-5, the V gene TRBV5-1, with D uncertain. The CDR3 contains 13 residues. CDR1 is SGHRS, CDR2 YFSETQ, per germline. Deletions cut 0 bases from V and 7 bases from J, with 8 bases between.